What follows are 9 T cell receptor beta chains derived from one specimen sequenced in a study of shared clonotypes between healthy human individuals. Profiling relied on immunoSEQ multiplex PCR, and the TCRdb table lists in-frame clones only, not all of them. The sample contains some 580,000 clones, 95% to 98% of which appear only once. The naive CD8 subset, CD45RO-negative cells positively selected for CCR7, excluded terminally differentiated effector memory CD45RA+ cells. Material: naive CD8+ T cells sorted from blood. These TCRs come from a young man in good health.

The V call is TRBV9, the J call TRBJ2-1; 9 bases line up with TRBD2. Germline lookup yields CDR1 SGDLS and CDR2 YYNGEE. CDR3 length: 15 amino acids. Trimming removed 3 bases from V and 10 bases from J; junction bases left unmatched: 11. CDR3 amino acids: CASSAGTSMSEEQFF. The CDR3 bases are TGTGCCAGCAGCGCCGGGACTAGCATGTCGGAGGAGCAGTTCTTC.

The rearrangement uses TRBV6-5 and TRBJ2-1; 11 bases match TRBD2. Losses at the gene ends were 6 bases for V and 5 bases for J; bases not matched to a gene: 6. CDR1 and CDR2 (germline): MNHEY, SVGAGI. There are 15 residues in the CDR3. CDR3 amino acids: CASRISGRGNNEQFF. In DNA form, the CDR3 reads TGTGCCAGCAGAATTAGCGGGAGGGGCAACAATGAGCAGTTCTTC.

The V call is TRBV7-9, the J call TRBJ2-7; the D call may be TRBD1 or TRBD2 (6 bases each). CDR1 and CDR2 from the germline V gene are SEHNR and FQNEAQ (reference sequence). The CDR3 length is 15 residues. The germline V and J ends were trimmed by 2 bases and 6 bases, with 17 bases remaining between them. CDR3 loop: CASSLIGPGAFEQYF. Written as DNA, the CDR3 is TGTGCCAGCAGCTTAATTGGTCCGGGGGCGTTCGAGCAGTACTTC.

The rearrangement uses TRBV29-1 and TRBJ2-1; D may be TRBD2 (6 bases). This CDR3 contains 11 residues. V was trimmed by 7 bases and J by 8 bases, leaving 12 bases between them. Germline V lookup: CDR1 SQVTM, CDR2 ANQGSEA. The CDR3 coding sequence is TGCAGCGGCCTCGGGGGAGATGAGCAGTTCTTC. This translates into CSGLGGDEQFF.

The CDR3, as DNA: TGTGCCAGCAGCTGGGACAGGGGAGGATACGAGCAGTACTTC. Residues: CASSWDRGGYEQYF. The rearrangement uses TRBV5-5 and TRBJ2-7, with 10 bases aligning to TRBD1. Germline V gene data show CDR1 as SGHKS and CDR2 as YYEKEE (reference sequence). This CDR3 has 14 amino acids. Germline trimming cut 3 bases from V and 4 bases from J; bases unmatched to any gene: 4.

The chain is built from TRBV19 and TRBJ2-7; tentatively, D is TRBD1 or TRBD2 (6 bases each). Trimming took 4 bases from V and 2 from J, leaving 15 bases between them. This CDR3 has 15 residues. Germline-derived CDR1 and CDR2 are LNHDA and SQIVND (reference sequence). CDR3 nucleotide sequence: TGTGCCAGTAGTACCTACGGGGGACATACCTACGAGCAGTACTTC. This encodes CASSTYGGHTYEQYF.

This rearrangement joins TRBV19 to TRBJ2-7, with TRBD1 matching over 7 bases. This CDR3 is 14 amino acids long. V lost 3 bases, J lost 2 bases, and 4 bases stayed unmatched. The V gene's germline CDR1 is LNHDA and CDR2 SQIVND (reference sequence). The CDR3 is CASSMTGMTYEQYF. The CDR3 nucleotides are TGTGCCAGTAGTATGACAGGGATGACCTACGAGCAGTACTTC.

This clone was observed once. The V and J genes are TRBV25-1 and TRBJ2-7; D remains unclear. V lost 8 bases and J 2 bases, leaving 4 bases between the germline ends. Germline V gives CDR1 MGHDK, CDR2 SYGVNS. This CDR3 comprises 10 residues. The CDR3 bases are TGTGCCAGCGGGACCTACGAGCAGTACTTC. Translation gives CASGTYEQYF.

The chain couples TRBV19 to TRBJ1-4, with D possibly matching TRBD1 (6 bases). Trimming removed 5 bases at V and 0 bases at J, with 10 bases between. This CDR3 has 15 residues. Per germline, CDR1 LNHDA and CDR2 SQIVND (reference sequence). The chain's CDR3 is CASSRTVPTNEKLFF. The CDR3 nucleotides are TGTGCCAGTAGTCGGACAGTTCCAACTAATGAAAAACTGTTTTTT.